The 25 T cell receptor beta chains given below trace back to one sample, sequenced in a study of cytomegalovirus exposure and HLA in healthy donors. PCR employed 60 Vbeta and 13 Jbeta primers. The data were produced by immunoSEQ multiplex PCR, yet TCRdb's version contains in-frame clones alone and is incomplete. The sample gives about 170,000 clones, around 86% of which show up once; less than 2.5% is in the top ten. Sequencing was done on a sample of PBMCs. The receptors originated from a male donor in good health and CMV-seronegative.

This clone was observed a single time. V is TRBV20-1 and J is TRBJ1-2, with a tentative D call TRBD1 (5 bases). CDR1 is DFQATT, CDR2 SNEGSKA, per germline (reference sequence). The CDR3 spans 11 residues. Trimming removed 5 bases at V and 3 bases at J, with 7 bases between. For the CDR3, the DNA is TGCAGTGCTGGGGCCGACTATGGCTACACCTTC. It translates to CSAGADYGYTF.

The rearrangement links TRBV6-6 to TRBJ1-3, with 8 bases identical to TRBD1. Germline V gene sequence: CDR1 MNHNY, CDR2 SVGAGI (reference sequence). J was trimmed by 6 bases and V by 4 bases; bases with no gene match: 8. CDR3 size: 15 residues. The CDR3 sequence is CASSFRGRSENTIYF. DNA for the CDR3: TGTGCCAGCAGTTTCAGGGGGCGGTCGGAAAACACCATATATTTT.

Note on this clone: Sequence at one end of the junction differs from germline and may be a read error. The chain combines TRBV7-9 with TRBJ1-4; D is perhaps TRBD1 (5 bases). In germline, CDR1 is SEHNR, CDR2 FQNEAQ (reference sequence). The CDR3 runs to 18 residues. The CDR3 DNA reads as TGTTCCAGCAGCTTTCTGCAGGGTCTTTTTTTAAGTAATGAAAAACTGTTTTTT. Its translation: CSSSFLQGLFLSNEKLFF.

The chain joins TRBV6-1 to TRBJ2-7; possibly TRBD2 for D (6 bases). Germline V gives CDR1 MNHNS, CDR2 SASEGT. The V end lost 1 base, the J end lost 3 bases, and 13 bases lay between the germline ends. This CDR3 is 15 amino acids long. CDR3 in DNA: TGTGCCAGCAGTGAAGGGCGGGGAGGCGTCTACGAGCAGTACTTC. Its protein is CASSEGRGGVYEQYF.

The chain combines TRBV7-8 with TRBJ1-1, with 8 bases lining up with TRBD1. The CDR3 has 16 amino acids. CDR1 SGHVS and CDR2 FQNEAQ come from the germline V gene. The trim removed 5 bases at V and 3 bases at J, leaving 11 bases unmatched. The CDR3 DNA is TGTGCCAGCAGCACCGACAGGGGTTATGAAGACACTGAAGCTTTCTTT. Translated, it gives CASSTDRGYEDTEAFF.

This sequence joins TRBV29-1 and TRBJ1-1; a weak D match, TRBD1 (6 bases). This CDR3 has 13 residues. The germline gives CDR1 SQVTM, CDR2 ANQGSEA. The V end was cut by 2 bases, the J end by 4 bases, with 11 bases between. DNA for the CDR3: TGCAGCGTTGAACGGGACACCTCCACTGAAGCTTTCTTT. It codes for CSVERDTSTEAFF.

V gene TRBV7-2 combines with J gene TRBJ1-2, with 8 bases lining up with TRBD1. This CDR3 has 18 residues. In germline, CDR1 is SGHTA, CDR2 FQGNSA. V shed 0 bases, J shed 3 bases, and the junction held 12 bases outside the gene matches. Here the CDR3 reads CASSLAHRAGGDDYGYTF. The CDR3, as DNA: TGTGCCAGCAGCTTAGCGCACAGGGCAGGGGGCGATGACTATGGCTACACCTTC.

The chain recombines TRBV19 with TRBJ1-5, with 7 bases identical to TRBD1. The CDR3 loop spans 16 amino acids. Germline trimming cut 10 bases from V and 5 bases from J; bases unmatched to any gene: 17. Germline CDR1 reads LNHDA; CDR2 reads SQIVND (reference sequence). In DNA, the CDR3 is TGTGCCACCAAGACCCAGCCCCAGGGGGACCATCAGCCCCAGCATTTT. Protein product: CATKTQPQGDHQPQHF.

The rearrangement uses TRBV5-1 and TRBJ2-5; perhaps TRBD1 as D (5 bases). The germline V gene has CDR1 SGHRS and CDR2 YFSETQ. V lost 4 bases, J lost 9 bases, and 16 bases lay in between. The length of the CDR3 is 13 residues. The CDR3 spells CASSPTVATAQYF. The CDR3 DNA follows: TGCGCCAGCAGCCCGACAGTCGCCACGGCCCAGTACTTC.

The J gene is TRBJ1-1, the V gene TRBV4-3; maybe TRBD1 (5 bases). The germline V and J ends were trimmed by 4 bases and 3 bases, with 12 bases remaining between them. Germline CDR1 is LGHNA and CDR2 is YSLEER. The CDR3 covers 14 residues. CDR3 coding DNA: TGCGCCAGCAGCCTCGTCAGGGCGGACACTGAAGCTTTCTTT. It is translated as CASSLVRADTEAFF.

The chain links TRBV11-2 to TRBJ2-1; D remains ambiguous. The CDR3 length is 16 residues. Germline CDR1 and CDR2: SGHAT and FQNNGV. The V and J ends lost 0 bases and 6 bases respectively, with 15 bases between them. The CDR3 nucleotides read TGTGCCAGCAGCTTAGAGACGCCCCAGTCAGGCAATGAGCAGTTCTTC. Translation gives CASSLETPQSGNEQFF.

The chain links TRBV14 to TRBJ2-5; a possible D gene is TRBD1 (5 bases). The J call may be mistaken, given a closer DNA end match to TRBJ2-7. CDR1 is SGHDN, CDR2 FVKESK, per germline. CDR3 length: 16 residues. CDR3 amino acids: CASSPQGLAGNHEQYF. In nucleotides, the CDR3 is TGTGCCAGCAGCCCACAAGGTTTGGCAGGGAACCACGAGCAGTACTTC.

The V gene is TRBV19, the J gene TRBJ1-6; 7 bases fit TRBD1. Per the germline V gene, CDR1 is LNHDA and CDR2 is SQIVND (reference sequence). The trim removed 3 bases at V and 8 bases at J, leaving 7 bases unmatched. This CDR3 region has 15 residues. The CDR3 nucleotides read TGTGCCAGTAGTATTTTTTCAGGGGGTGATTCACCCCTCCACTTT. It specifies CASSIFSGGDSPLHF. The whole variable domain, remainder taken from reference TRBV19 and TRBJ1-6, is DGGITQSPKYLFRKEGQNVTLSCEQNLNHDAMYWYRQDPGQGLRLIYYSQIVNDFQKGDIAEGYSVSREKKESFPLTVTSAQKNPTAFYLCASSIFSGGDSPLHFGNGTRLTVT.

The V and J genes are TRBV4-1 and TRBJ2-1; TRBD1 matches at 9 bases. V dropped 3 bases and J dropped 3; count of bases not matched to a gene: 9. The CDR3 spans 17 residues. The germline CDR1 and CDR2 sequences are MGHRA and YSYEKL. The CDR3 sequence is CASSQSVGTGFYNEQFF. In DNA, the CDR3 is TGCGCCAGCAGCCAGTCGGTCGGGACAGGGTTCTACAATGAGCAGTTCTTC.

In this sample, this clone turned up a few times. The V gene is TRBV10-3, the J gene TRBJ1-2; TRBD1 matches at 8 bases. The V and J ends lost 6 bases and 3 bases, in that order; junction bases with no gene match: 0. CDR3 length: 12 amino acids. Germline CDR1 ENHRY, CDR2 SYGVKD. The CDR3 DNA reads TGTGCCATCAGGGACAGGGACTATGGCTACACCTTC. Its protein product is CAIRDRDYGYTF.

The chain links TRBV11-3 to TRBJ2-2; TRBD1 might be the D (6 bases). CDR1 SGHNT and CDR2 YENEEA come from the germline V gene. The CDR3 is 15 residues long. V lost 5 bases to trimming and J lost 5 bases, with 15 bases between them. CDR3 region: CASSRGQTLTGELFF. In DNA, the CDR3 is TGTGCCAGCAGCCGCGGACAGACTCTGACCGGGGAGCTGTTTTTT.

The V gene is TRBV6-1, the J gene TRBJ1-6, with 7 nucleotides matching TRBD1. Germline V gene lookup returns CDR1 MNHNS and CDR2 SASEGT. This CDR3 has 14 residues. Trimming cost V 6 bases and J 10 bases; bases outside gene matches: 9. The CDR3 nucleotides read TGTGCCAGCAGCCGGGACAGTCGGCGCTCACCCCTCCACTTT. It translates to CASSRDSRRSPLHF.

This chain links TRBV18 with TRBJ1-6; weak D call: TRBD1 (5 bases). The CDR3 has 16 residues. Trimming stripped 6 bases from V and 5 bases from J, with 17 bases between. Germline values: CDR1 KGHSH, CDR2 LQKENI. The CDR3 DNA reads TGTGCCAGCTCGCATACGACGGCCAGGGATAATTCACCCCTCCACTTT. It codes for CASSHTTARDNSPLHF.

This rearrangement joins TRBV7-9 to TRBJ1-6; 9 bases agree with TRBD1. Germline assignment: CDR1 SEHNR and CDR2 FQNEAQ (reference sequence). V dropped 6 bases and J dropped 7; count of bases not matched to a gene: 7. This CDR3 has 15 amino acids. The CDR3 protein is CASRPNGTGNSPLHF. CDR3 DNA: TGTGCCAGCAGGCCTAACGGGACAGGGAATTCACCCCTCCACTTT. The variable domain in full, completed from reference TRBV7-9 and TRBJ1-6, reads DTGVSQNPRHKITKRGQNVTFRCDPISEHNRLYWYRQTLGQGPEFLTYFQNEAQLEKSRLLSDRFSAERPKGSFSTLEIQRTEQGDSAMYLCASRPNGTGNSPLHFGNGTRLTVT.

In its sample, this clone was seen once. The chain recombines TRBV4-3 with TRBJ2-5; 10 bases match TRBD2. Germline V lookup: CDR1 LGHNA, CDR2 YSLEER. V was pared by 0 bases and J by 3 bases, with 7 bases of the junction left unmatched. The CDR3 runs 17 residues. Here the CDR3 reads CASSQDKSGGAEETQYF. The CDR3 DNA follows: TGCGCCAGCAGCCAAGATAAAAGCGGGGGGGCCGAAGAGACCCAGTACTTC.

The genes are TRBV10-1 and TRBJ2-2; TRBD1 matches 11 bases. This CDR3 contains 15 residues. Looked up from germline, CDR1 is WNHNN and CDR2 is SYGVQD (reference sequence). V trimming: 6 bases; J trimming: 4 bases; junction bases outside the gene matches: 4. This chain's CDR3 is CASRAGTGGTGELFF. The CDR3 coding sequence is TGCGCCAGCAGGGCCGGGACAGGGGGCACCGGGGAGCTGTTTTTT.

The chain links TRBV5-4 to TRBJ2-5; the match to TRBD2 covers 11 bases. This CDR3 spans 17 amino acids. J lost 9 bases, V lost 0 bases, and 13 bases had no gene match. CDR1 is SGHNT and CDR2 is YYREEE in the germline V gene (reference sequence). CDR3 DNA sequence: TGTGCCAGCAGCTTGGGGTTGACTAGCGGGGTTGGTGGGGCCCAGTACTTC. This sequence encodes CASSLGLTSGVGGAQYF.

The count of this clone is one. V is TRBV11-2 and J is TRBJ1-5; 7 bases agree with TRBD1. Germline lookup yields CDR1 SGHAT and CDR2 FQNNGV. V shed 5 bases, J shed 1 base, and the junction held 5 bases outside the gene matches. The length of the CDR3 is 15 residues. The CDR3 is CASSKTTGSNQPQHF. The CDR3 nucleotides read TGTGCCAGCAGCAAGACGACAGGGAGCAATCAGCCCCAGCATTTT. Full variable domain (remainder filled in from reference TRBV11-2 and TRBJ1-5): EAGVAQSPRYKIIEKRQSVAFWCNPISGHATLYWYQQILGQGPKLLIQFQNNGVVDDSQLPKDRFSAERLKGVDSTLKIQPAKLEDSAVYLCASSKTTGSNQPQHFGDGTRLSIL.

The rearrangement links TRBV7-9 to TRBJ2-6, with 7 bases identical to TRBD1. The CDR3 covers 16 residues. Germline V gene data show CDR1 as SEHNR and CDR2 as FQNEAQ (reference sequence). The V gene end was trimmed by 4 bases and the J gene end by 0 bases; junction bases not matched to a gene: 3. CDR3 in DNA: TGTGCCAGCAGCTGGGGACAGACCTCTGGGGCCAACGTCCTGACTTTC. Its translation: CASSWGQTSGANVLTF. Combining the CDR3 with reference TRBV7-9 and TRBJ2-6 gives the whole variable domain DTGVSQNPRHKITKRGQNVTFRCDPISEHNRLYWYRQTLGQGPEFLTYFQNEAQLEKSRLLSDRFSAERPKGSFSTLEIQRTEQGDSAMYLCASSWGQTSGANVLTFGAGSRLTVL.

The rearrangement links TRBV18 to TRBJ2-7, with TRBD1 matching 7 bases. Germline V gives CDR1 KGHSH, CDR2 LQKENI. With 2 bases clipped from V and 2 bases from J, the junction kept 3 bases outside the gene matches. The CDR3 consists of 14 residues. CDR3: CASSPAQGAYEQYF. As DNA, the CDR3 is TGTGCCAGCTCACCAGCGCAGGGGGCCTACGAGCAGTACTTC. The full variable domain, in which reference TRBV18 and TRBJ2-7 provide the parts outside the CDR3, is NAGVMQNPRHLVRRRGQEARLRCSPMKGHSHVYWYRQLPEEGLKFMVYLQKENIIDESGMPKERFSAEFPKEGPSILRIQQVVRGDSAAYFCASSPAQGAYEQYFGPGTRLTVT.